Below are 5 T cell receptor beta chains sequenced from a single sample in a study of blood T cell repertoires in COVID-19. Method: immunoSEQ multiplex PCR; TCRdb's copy keeps in-frame clones and lacks some. The sample lists more than 90,000 clones; almost 95% were seen once. The specimen was peripheral blood. These receptors were obtained from a man aged 50-60 years with active COVID-19.

V gene TRBV19 combines with J gene TRBJ2-2, with 8 bases that match TRBD1. The germline V gene has CDR1 LNHDA and CDR2 SQIVND (reference sequence). This CDR3 is 13 amino acids long. V lost 5 bases, J lost 9 bases, and 5 bases stayed unmatched. CDR3 sequence reads: CASSSRGQWELFF. CDR3 bases: TGTGCCAGTAGTTCCAGGGGGCAGTGGGAGCTGTTTTTT.

CDR3: CASSRLQEAAQPLHF. CDR3 nucleotides: TGTGCCAGCAGCAGACTTCAAGAGGCGGCTCAACCCCTCCACTTT. The chain has TRBV21-1 and TRBJ1-6. TRBV21-1 corresponds to a pseudogene. There are 15 residues in the CDR3.

The chain combines TRBV28 with TRBJ1-5; D possibly corresponds to TRBD1 (5 bases). Germline V gives CDR1 MDHEN, CDR2 SYDVKM. The CDR3 runs to 15 residues. The V end was cut by 2 bases, the J end by 6 bases, with 14 bases between. The DNA for the CDR3 is TGTGCCAGCAGTTTAGGAGTGGGGGGGTTTCAGCCCCAGCATTTT. Protein product: CASSLGVGGFQPQHF.

The rearrangement uses TRBV9 and TRBJ1-5; D is uncertain. Germline CDR1 is SGDLS and CDR2 is YYNGEE. V was pared by 0 bases and J by 4 bases, with 8 bases between. The CDR3 runs 14 residues. CDR3 bases: TGTGCCAGCAGCGTAGGTGGCCCAAATCAGCCCCAGCATTTT. Protein: CASSVGGPNQPQHF.

The chain recombines TRBV4-2 with TRBJ2-2; no clear D. Germline lookup yields CDR1 LGHNA and CDR2 YNFKEQ. The ends were cut back, 0 bases at V and 4 bases at J, with 6 bases in the middle. The CDR3 totals 14 residues. CDR3 region: CASSQDWATGELFF. In nucleotides, the CDR3 is TGTGCCAGCAGCCAAGATTGGGCCACCGGGGAGCTGTTTTTT.